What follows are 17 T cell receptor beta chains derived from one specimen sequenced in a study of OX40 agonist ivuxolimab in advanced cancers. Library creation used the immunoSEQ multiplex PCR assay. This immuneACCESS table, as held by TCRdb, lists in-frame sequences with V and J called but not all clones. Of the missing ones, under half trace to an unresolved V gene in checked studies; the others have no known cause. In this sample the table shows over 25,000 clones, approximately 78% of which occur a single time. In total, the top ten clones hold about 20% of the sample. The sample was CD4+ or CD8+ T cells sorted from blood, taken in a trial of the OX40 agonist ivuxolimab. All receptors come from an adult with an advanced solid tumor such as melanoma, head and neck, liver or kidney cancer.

CDR3 residues: CAWSVFANTEAFF. Here the CDR3 DNA reads TGTGCCTGGAGTGTTTTCGCGAACACTGAAGCTTTCTTT. The chain has TRBV30 and TRBJ1-1; no clear D gene. CDR1 is GTSNPN and CDR2 is SVGIG in the germline V gene (reference sequence). The CDR3 consists of 13 residues. V lost 0 bases to trimming and J lost 1 base, with 6 bases between them.

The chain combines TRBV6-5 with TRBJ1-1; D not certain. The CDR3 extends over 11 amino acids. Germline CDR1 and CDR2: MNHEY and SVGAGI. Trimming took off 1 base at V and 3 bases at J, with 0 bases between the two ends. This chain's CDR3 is CASSYYTEAFF. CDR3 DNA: TGTGCCAGCAGTTACTACACTGAAGCTTTCTTT.

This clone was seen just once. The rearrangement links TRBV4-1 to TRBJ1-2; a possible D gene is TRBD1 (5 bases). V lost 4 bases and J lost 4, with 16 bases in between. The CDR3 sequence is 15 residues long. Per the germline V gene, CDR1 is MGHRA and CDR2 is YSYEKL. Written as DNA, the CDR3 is TGCGCCAGCAGCCCTCCCGACAGTGCTTCCTATGGCTACACCTTC. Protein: CASSPPDSASYGYTF.

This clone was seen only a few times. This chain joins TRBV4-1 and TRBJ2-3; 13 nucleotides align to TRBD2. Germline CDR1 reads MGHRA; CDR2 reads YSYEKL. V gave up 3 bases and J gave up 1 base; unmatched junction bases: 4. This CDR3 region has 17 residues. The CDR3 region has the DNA TGCGCCAGCAGCCAGGATGGACTAGCGGGGGGCACAGATACGCAGTATTTT. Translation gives CASSQDGLAGGTDTQYF.

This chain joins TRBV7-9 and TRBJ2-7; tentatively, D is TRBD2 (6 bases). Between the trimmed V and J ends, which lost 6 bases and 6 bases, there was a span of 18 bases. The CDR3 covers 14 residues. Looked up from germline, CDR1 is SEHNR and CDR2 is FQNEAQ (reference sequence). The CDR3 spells CASRKGGVAAEQYF. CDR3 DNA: TGTGCCAGCAGAAAGGGAGGAGTAGCGGCCGAGCAGTACTTC.

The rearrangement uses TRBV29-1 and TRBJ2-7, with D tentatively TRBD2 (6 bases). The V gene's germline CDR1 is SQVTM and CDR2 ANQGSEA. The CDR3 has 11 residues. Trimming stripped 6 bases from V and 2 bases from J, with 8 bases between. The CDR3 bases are TGCAGCGTGAGGGAGGCCTACGAGCAGTACTTC. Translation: CSVREAYEQYF.

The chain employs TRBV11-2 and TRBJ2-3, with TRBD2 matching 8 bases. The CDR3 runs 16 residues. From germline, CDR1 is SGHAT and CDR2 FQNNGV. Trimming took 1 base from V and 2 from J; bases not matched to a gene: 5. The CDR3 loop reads CASSLGPGGVTDTQYF. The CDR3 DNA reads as TGTGCCAGCAGCTTAGGACCGGGAGGGGTCACAGATACGCAGTATTTT.

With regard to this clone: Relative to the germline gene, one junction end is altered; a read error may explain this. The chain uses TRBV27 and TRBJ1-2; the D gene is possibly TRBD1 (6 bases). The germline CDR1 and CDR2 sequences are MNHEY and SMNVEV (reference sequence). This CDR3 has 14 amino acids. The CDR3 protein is CAGSSLTGIDGYTF. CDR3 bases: TGTGCCGGCAGTTCCCTGACAGGAATCGATGGCTACACCTTC.

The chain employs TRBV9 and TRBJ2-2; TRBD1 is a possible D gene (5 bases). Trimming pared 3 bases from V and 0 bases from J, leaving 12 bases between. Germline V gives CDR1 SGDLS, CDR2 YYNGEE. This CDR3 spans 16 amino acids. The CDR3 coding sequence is TGTGCCAGCAGCGCTTACAGGATAACGAACACCGGGGAGCTGTTTTTT. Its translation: CASSAYRITNTGELFF.

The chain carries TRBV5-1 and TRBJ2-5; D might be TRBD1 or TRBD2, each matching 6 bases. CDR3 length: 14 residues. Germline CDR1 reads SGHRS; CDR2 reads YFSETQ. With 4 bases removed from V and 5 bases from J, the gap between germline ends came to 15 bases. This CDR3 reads CASSPAGGGETQYF. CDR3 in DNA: TGCGCCAGCAGCCCAGCCGGGGGCGGGGAGACCCAGTACTTC.

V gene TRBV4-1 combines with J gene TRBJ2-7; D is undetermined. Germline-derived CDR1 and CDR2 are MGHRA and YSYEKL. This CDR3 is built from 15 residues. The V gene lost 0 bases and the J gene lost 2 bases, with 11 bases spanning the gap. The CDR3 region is CASSQEGSRTYEQYF. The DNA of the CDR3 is TGCGCCAGCAGCCAAGAGGGCAGTAGAACCTACGAGCAGTACTTC.

CDR3 coding DNA: TGTGCCAGCTCACTGACCACAGAAAGAGGCACTGAAGCTTTCTTT. This codes for CASSLTTERGTEAFF. The chain carries TRBV18 and TRBJ1-1; D remains unclear. The CDR3 extends over 15 amino acids. Germline V gene data show CDR1 as KGHSH and CDR2 as LQKENI. Deletions cut 4 bases from V and 4 bases from J, with 16 bases between.

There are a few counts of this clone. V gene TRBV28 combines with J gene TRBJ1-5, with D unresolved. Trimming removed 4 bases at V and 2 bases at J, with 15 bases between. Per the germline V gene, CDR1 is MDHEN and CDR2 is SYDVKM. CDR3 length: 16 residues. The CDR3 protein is CASSSNRHGGNQPQHF. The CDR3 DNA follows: TGTGCCAGCAGTTCGAACCGACACGGGGGCAATCAGCCCCAGCATTTT.

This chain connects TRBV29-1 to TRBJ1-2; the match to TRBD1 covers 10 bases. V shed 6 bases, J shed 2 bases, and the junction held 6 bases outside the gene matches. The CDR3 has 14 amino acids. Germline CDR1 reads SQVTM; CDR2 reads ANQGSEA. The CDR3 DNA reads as TGCAGCGTGGCCGACAGGGGGCGGAACTATGGCTACACCTTC. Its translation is CSVADRGRNYGYTF. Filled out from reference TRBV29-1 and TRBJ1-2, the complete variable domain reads SAVISQKPSRDICQRGTSLTIQCQVDSQVTMMFWYRQQPGQSLTLIATANQGSEATYESGFVIDKFPISRPNLTFSTLTVSNMSPEDSSIYLCSVADRGRNYGYTFGSGTRLTVV.

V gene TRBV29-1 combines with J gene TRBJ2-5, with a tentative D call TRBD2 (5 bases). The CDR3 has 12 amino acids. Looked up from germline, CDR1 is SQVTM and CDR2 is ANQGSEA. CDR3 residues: CSIEVGVETQYF. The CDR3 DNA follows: TGCAGTATAGAGGTCGGGGTGGAGACCCAGTACTTC.

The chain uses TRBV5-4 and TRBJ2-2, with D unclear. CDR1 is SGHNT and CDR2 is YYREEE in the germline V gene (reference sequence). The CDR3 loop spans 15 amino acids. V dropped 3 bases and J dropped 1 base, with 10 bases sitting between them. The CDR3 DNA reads TGTGCCAGCAGCTCGAGTTGGCGGAACACCGGGGAGCTGTTTTTT. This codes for CASSSSWRNTGELFF.

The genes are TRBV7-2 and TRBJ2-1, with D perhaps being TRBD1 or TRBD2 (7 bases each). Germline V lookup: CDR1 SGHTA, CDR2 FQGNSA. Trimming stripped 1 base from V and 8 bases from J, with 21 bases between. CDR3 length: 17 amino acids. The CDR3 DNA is TGTGCCAGCAGCTTAGAGGGAGGGACAGCATCCTTAGATGAGCAGTTCTTC. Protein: CASSLEGGTASLDEQFF.